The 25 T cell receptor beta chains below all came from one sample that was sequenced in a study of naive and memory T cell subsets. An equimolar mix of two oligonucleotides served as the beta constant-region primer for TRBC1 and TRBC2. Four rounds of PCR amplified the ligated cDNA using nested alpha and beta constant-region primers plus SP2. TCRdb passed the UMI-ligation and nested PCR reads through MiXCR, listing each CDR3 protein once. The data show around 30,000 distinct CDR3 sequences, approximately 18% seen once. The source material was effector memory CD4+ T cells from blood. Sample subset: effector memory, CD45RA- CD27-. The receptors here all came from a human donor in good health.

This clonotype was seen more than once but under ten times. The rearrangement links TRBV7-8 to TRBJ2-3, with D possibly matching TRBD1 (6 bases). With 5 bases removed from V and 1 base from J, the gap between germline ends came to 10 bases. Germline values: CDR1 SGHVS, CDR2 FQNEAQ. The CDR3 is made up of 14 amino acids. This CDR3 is CASSQGHRTDTQYF. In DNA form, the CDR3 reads TGTGCCAGCAGCCAGGGACACCGCACAGATACGCAGTATTTT.

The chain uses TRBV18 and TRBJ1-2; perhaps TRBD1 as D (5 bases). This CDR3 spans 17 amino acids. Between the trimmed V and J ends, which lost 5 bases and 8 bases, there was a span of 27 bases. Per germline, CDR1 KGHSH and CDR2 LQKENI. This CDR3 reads CASSGKLGAGLRDGYTF. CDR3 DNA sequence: TGTGCCAGCTCAGGAAAACTGGGCGCAGGTCTGAGGGACGGCTACACCTTC. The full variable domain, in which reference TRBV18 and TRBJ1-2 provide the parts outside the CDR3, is NAGVMQNPRHLVRRRGQEARLRCSPMKGHSHVYWYRQLPEEGLKFMVYLQKENIIDESGMPKERFSAEFPKEGPSILRIQQVVRGDSAAYFCASSGKLGAGLRDGYTFGSGTRLTVV.

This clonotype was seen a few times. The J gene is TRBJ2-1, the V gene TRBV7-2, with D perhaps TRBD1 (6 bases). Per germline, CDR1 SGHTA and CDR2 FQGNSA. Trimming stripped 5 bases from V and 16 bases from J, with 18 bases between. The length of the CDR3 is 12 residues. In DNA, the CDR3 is TGTGCCAGCAGCCTGACGAGGACAGATGAATTCTTC. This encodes CASSLTRTDEFF.

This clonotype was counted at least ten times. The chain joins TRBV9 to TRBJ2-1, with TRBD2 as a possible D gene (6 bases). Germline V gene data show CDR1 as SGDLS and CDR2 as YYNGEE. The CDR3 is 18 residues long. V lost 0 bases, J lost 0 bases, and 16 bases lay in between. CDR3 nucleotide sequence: TGTGCCAGCAGCGTAGCTGGAGGAGGGAGGATCTCCTACAATGAGCAGTTCTTC. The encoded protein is CASSVAGGGRISYNEQFF.

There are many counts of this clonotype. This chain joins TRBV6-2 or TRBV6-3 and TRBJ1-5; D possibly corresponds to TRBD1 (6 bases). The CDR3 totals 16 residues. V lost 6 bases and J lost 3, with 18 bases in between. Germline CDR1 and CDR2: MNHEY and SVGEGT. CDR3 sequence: CASRKTQGWNNQPQHF. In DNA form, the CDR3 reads TGTGCCAGCAGAAAAACACAGGGATGGAACAATCAGCCCCAGCATTTT.

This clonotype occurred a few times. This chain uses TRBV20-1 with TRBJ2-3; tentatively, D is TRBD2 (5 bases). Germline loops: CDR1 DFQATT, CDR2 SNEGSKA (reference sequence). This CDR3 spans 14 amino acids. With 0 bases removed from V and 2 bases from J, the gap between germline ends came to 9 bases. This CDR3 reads CSARDWRVTDTQYF. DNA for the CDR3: TGCAGTGCTAGAGATTGGCGGGTCACAGATACGCAGTATTTT.

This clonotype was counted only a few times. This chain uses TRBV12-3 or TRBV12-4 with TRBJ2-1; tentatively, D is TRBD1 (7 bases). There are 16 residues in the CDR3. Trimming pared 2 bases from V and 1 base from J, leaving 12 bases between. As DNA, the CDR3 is TGTGCCAGCAGTTTAATGGCAGGGGGGTCCTACAATGAGCAGTTCTTC. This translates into CASSLMAGGSYNEQFF.

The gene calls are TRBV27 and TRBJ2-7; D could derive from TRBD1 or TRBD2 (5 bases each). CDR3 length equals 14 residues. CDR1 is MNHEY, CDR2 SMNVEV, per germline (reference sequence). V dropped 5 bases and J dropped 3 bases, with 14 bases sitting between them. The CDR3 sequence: CASSASGTRYEQYF. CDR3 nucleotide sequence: TGTGCCAGCAGTGCCTCCGGGACGCGCTACGAGCAGTACTTC.

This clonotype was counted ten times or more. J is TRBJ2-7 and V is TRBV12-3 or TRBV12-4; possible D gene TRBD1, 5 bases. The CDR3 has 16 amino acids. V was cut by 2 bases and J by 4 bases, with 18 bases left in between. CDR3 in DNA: TGTGCCAGCAGTTTAAGCCCGGCCACAAACAGGTACGAGCAGTACTTC. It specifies CASSLSPATNRYEQYF.

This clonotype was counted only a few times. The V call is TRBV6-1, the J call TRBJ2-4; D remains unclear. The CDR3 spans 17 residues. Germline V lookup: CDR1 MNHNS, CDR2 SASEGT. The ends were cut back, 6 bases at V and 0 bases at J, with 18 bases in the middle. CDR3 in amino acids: CASSRKPTGTAKNIQYF. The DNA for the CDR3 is TGTGCCAGCAGCCGGAAGCCCACGGGTACAGCCAAAAACATTCAGTACTTC.

The CDR3 DNA reads TGTGCCAGCTCACCAGTAGCGGGAATCGGCTACGAGCAGTACTTC. Its translation: CASSPVAGIGYEQYF. The chain combines TRBV18 with TRBJ2-7, with 8 nucleotides matching TRBD2. The CDR3 length is 15 residues. Germline V gene lookup returns CDR1 KGHSH and CDR2 LQKENI. With V trimmed by 2 bases and J by 3 bases, 6 bases remained unmatched.

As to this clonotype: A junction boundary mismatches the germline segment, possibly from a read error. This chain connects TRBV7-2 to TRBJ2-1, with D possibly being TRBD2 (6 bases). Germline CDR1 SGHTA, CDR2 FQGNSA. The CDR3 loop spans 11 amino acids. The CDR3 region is CASSSTSTPVF. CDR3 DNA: TGTGCCAGCAGTTCCACTAGCACGCCCGTCTTC.

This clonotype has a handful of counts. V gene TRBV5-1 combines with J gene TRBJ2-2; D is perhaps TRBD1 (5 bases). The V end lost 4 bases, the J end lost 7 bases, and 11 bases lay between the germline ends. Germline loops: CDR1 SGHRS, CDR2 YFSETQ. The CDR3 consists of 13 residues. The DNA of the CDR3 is TGCGCCAGCAGCCTACAGGAAGTCGGGGAGCTGTTTTTT. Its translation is CASSLQEVGELFF.

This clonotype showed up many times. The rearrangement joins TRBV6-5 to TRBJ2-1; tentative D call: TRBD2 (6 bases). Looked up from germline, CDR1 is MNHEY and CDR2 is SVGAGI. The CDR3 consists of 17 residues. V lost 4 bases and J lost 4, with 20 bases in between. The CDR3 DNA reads TGTGCCAGCAGTTTATCCCCGGGGGTACCCTCTTACAATGAGCAGTTCTTC. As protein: CASSLSPGVPSYNEQFF.

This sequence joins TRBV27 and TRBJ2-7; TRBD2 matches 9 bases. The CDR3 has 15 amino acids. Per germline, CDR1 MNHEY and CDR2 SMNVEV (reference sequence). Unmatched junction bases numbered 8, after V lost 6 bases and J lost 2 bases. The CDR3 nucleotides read TGTGCCAGCAGCGACAAGCGGGAGGCTACCTACGAGCAGTACTTC. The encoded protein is CASSDKREATYEQYF.

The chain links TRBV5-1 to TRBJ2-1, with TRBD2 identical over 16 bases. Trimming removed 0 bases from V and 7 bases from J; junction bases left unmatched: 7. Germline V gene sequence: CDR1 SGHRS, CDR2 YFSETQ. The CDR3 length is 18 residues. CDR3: CASSLEGLAGGPQNEQFF. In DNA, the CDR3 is TGCGCCAGCAGCTTGGAGGGACTAGCGGGAGGGCCTCAGAATGAGCAGTTCTTC.

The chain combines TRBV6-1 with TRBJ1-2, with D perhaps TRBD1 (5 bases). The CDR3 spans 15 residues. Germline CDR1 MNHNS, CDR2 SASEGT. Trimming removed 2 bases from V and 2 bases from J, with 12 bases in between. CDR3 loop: CASSEWGGHNYGYTF. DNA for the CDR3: TGTGCCAGCAGTGAATGGGGCGGCCACAACTATGGCTACACCTTC.

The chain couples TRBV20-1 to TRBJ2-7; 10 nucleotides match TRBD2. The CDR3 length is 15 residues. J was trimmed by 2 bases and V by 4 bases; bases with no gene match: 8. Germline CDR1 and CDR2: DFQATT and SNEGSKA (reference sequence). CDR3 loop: CSAKWASGSPYEQYF. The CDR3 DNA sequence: TGCAGTGCTAAGTGGGCTAGCGGGAGCCCCTACGAGCAGTACTTC.

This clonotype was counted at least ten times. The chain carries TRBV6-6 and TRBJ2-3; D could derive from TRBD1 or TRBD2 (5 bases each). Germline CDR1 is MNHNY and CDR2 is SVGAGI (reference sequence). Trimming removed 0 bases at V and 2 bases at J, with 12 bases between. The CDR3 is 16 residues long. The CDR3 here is CASSYSRGQDTDTQYF. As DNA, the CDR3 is TGTGCCAGCAGTTACTCGAGGGGCCAAGACACAGATACGCAGTATTTT.

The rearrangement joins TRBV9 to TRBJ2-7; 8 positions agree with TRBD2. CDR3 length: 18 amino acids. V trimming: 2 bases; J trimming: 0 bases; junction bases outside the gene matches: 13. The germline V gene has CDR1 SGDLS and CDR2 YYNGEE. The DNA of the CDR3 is TGTGCCAGCAGCGTTGGGCTAGCGGGCCTTGAAAGCTCCTACGAGCAGTACTTC. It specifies CASSVGLAGLESSYEQYF.

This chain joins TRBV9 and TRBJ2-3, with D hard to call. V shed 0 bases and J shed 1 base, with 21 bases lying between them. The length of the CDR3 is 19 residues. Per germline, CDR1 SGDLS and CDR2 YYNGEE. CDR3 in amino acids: CASSVVGMPIGAGTDTQYF. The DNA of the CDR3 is TGTGCCAGCAGCGTAGTGGGGATGCCGATTGGAGCTGGCACAGATACGCAGTATTTT.

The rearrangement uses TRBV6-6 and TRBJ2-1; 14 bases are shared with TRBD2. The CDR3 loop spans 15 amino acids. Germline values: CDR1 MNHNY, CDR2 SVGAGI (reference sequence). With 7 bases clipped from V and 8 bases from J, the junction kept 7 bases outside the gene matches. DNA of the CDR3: TGTGCCAGCAAAGGGACTAGCGGGAGAGTTTATGAGCAGTTCTTC. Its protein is CASKGTSGRVYEQFF.

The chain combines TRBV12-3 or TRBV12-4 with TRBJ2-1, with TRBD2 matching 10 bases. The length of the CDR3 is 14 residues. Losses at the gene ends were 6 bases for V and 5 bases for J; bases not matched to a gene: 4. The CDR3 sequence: CASRIAGGDNEQFF. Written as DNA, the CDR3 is TGTGCCAGCAGGATAGCGGGAGGCGACAATGAGCAGTTCTTC.

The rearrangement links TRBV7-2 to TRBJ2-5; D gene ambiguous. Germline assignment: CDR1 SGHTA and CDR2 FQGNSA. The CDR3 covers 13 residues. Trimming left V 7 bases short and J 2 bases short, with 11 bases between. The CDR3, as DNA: TGTGCCAGCACCACTCCCGGTCAAGAGACCCAGTACTTC. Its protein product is CASTTPGQETQYF. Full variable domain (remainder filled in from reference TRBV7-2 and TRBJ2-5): GAGVSQSPSNKVTEKGKDVELRCDPISGHTALYWYRQSLGQGLEFLIYFQGNSAPDKSGLPSDRFSAERTGGSVSTLTIQRTQQEDSAVYLCASTTPGQETQYFGPGTRLLVL.

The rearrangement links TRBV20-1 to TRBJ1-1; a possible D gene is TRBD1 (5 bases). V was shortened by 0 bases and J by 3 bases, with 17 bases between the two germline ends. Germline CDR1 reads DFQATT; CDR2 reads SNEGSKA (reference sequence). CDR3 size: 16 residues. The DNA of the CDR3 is TGCAGTGCTAGAGATGGGGCAGAGGGGCTGTACACTGAAGCTTTCTTT. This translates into CSARDGAEGLYTEAFF.